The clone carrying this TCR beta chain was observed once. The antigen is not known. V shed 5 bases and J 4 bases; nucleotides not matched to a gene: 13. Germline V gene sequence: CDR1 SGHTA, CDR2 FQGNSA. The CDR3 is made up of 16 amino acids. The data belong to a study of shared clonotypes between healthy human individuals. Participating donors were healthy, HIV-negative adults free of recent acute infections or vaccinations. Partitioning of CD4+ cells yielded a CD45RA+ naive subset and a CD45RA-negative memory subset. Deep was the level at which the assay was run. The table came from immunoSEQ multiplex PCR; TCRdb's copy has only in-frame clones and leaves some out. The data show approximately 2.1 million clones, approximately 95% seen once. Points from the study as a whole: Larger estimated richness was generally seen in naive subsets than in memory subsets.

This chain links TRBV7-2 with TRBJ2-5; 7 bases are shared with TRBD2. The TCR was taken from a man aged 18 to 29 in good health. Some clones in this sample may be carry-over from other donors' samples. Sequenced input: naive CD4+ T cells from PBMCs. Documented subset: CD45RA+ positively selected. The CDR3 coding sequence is TGTGCCAGCAGCCGAAAGCTAGCGGCGATCTCAGAGACCCAGTACTTC. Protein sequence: CASSRKLAAISETQYF.